This entry lists 25 T cell receptor beta chains sequenced from one sample in a study of CD8 T cells in Susac syndrome. When the RNA was reverse transcribed, random hexamers were used with an input of about 0.5 to 1 ug. Via MiXCR, TCRdb re-called the immunoSEQ multiplex PCR reads, giving one row per CDR3 protein. In the table there are tens of thousands of distinct CDR3 sequences, over 75% of which are singletons. Sequencing was performed on CD8+ T cells from PBMCs. These receptors were obtained from a human donor with multiple sclerosis.

The chain carries TRBV7-8 and TRBJ2-2, with 7 positions matching TRBD2. Trimming at V came to 5 bases and at J to 2 bases, leaving 8 bases not matched to a gene. In germline, CDR1 is SGHVS, CDR2 FQNEAQ. The CDR3 runs to 16 residues. CDR3 amino acids: CASSPRGGINTGELFF. In nucleotides, the CDR3 is TGTGCCAGCAGCCCCCGGGGAGGGATCAACACCGGGGAGCTGTTTTTT.

This rearrangement joins TRBV13 to TRBJ2-3; TRBD1 agrees at 8 bases. Germline CDR1 is PRHDT and CDR2 is FYEKMQ (reference sequence). With 5 bases clipped from V and 3 bases from J, the junction kept 10 bases outside the gene matches. The CDR3 sequence is 16 residues long. This CDR3 reads CASSPIADRATDTQYF. CDR3 DNA sequence: TGTGCCAGCAGCCCCATTGCGGACAGGGCTACAGATACGCAGTATTTT.

V usage is TRBV9 and J usage is TRBJ2-2; D possibly corresponds to TRBD2 (5 bases). Germline V lookup: CDR1 SGDLS, CDR2 YYNGEE. This CDR3 region has 14 residues. Trimming took 0 bases from V and 6 from J, leaving 9 bases between them. Here the CDR3 reads CASSVVLAAGELFF. Written as DNA, the CDR3 is TGTGCCAGCAGCGTAGTCCTAGCAGCCGGGGAGCTGTTTTTT.

The rearrangement uses TRBV2 and TRBJ2-2; 10 bases are a match to TRBD2. The length of the CDR3 is 15 residues. Trimming removed 6 bases from V and 5 bases from J; junction bases left unmatched: 6. From germline, CDR1 is SNHLY and CDR2 FYNNEI. CDR3 amino acids: CASSNLAGVTGELFF. In DNA, the CDR3 is TGTGCCAGCAGCAACCTAGCGGGAGTTACCGGGGAGCTGTTTTTT.

The chain combines TRBV14 with TRBJ2-5; 7 bases are shared with TRBD2. After removal of 4 bases from V and 2 bases from J, the junction contained 7 bases not matched to a gene. CDR3 length: 15 residues. The germline CDR1 and CDR2 sequences are SGHDN and FVKESK. In DNA, the CDR3 is TGTGCCAGCAGCCCCTTTTCCGGGGGGCAAGAGACCCAGTACTTC. Encoded protein: CASSPFSGGQETQYF.

This chain links TRBV11-2 with TRBJ2-3, with D possibly matching TRBD2 (5 bases). Germline CDR1 is SGHAT and CDR2 is FQNNGV. This CDR3 contains 15 residues. Trimming took 5 bases from V and 4 from J, leaving 16 bases between them. As DNA, the CDR3 is TGTGCCAGCAGCCCCTTTGAGGGAGCCCCAGATACGCAGTATTTT. Translating gives CASSPFEGAPDTQYF.

The chain recombines TRBV6-4 with TRBJ1-2, with 10 bases lining up with TRBD1. Per germline, CDR1 MRHNA and CDR2 SNTAGT. V trimming: 0 bases; J trimming: 8 bases; junction bases outside the gene matches: 0. This CDR3 is 13 amino acids long. The CDR3 DNA reads TGTGCCAGCAGTGACTCGACAGGGGGCGGCTACACCTTC. It specifies CASSDSTGGGYTF.

The chain has TRBV30 and TRBJ2-1; 9 nucleotides match TRBD2. This CDR3 comprises 18 residues. Germline V lookup: CDR1 GTSNPN, CDR2 SVGIG (reference sequence). J lost 7 bases, V lost 0 bases, and 16 bases had no gene match. The CDR3 sequence is CAWSVPPRAGGVGNEQFF. CDR3 sequence (DNA): TGTGCCTGGAGTGTACCCCCAAGGGCGGGAGGGGTAGGAAATGAGCAGTTCTTC.

The V call is TRBV28, the J call TRBJ2-2; a possible D gene is TRBD2 (6 bases). Germline V gene data show CDR1 as MDHEN and CDR2 as SYDVKM. With 2 bases removed from V and 6 bases from J, the gap between germline ends came to 10 bases. The CDR3 has 14 residues. The CDR3 DNA reads as TGTGCCAGCAGTTTAGGAGGGATGGCCGGGGAGCTGTTTTTT. This gives the protein CASSLGGMAGELFF.

The chain couples TRBV3-1 to TRBJ2-5; D is possibly TRBD2 (6 bases). Germline V gene lookup returns CDR1 LGHDT and CDR2 YNNKEL (reference sequence). The ends were cut back, 1 base at V and 1 base at J, with 28 bases in the middle. This CDR3 comprises 21 residues. The CDR3 loop is CASSQVLWGLGRWIGQETQYF. The CDR3 bases are TGTGCCAGCAGCCAAGTGCTTTGGGGACTCGGACGCTGGATTGGCCAAGAGACCCAGTACTTC.

The chain employs TRBV28 and TRBJ2-1; 9 bases line up with TRBD2. Germline V lookup: CDR1 MDHEN, CDR2 SYDVKM. CDR3 length: 15 residues. V shed 2 bases and J 5 bases; nucleotides not matched to a gene: 4. Here the CDR3 reads CASSLAGGPHNEQFF. The CDR3 DNA is TGTGCCAGCAGTTTAGCGGGAGGGCCCCACAATGAGCAGTTCTTC.

The chain joins TRBV5-6 to TRBJ1-6; D is perhaps TRBD1 (5 bases). This CDR3 is built from 15 residues. Per germline, CDR1 SGHDT and CDR2 YYEEEE. V lost 3 bases to trimming and J lost 10 bases, with 17 bases between them. CDR3 loop: CASSSSRQGRSPLHF. The CDR3 coding sequence is TGTGCCAGCAGCTCCTCGAGGCAGGGTCGATCACCCCTCCACTTT.

This clonotype was seen a single time. The chain has TRBV3-1 and TRBJ2-2, with 10 positions matching TRBD2. With V trimmed by 0 bases and J by 1 base, 5 bases remained unmatched. The CDR3 totals 18 residues. Germline lookup yields CDR1 LGHDT and CDR2 YNNKEL (reference sequence). In DNA form, the CDR3 reads TGTGCCAGCAGCCAAGATTCAGCGGGAGGGCTGAACACCGGGGAGCTGTTTTTT. It specifies CASSQDSAGGLNTGELFF.

The chain combines TRBV12-3 or TRBV12-4 with TRBJ2-2; D might be TRBD1 or TRBD2, each matching 6 bases. Trimming took off 3 bases at V and 8 bases at J, with 16 bases between the two ends. This CDR3 region has 15 residues. CDR3 bases: TGTGCCAGCAGTTTGAACGGGGGCGTATCGGGGGAGCTGTTTTTT. This sequence encodes CASSLNGGVSGELFF.

This chain connects TRBV3-1 to TRBJ2-2, with a possible D match to TRBD2 (6 bases). This CDR3 comprises 14 residues. In germline, CDR1 is LGHDT, CDR2 YNNKEL (reference sequence). V gave up 2 bases and J gave up 9 bases, with 13 bases separating them. CDR3 nucleotide sequence: TGTGCCAGCAGCCAACGGCGGGAACACCGGGAGCTGTTTTTT. It specifies CASSQRREHRELFF.

The V call is TRBV13, the J call TRBJ2-7; TRBD2 agrees at 9 bases. Trimming took 6 bases from V and 6 from J; bases not matched to a gene: 9. CDR1 is PRHDT and CDR2 is FYEKMQ in the germline V gene (reference sequence). The CDR3 contains 14 residues. CDR3 loop: CASSALGTSSEQYF. The CDR3 DNA follows: TGTGCCAGCAGTGCCCTCGGGACTAGCTCCGAGCAGTACTTC. Supplemented by reference TRBV13 and TRBJ2-7, the full variable domain reads AAGVIQSPRHLIKEKRETATLKCYPIPRHDTVYWYQQGPGQDPQFLISFYEKMQSDKGSIPDRFSAQQFSDYHSELNMSSLELGDSALYFCASSALGTSSEQYFGPGTRLTVT.

The chain combines TRBV27 with TRBJ2-3; TRBD2 matches at 11 bases. V lost 3 bases and J lost 4; bases outside the gene matches: 0. The length of the CDR3 is 14 residues. Germline CDR1 and CDR2: MNHEY and SMNVEV (reference sequence). CDR3 residues: CASSFSGRADTQYF. Here the CDR3 DNA reads TGTGCCAGCAGTTTTAGCGGGAGGGCAGATACGCAGTATTTT.

The V and J genes are TRBV28 and TRBJ2-1, with 7 bases that match TRBD1. This CDR3 spans 12 amino acids. CDR1 is MDHEN and CDR2 is SYDVKM in the germline V gene. V lost 6 bases, J lost 9 bases, and 5 bases stayed unmatched. The CDR3 spells CASRRQGREQFF. Written as DNA, the CDR3 is TGTGCCAGCAGGAGACAGGGTCGTGAGCAGTTCTTC.

V gene TRBV14 combines with J gene TRBJ2-7, with D unresolved. This CDR3 region has 14 residues. V gave up 0 bases and J gave up 4 bases, with 10 bases separating them. Germline CDR1 is SGHDN and CDR2 is FVKESK. CDR3 nucleotides: TGTGCCAGCAGCCAAGAGCGACAACCTTACGAGCAGTACTTC. Amino acids: CASSQERQPYEQYF. The full variable domain, in which reference TRBV14 and TRBJ2-7 provide the parts outside the CDR3, is EAGVTQFPSHSVIEKGQTVTLRCDPISGHDNLYWYRRVMGKEIKFLLHFVKESKQDESGMPNNRFLAERTGGTYSTLKVQPAELEDSGVYFCASSQERQPYEQYFGPGTRLTVT.

The chain couples TRBV7-2 to TRBJ2-3; 14 nucleotides line up with TRBD2. Germline-derived CDR1 and CDR2 are SGHTA and FQGNSA. The CDR3 loop spans 16 amino acids. J lost 6 bases, V lost 5 bases, and 7 bases had no gene match. The CDR3 spells CASSPGLAGGPDTQYF. The CDR3 bases are TGTGCCAGCAGCCCCGGACTAGCGGGAGGACCGGATACGCAGTATTTT.

This rearrangement joins TRBV18 to TRBJ1-1; possibly TRBD1 for D (6 bases). The CDR3 loop spans 11 amino acids. Trimming cost V 5 bases and J 7 bases, with 8 bases left between them. The germline V gene has CDR1 KGHSH and CDR2 LQKENI. The CDR3 loop reads CASSTGFEAFF. Written as DNA, the CDR3 is TGTGCCAGCTCAACAGGGTTTGAAGCTTTCTTT.

The genes are TRBV12-3 or TRBV12-4 and TRBJ1-1; D is uncertain. The V gene lost 5 bases and the J gene lost 1 base, with 8 bases spanning the gap. This CDR3 comprises 13 residues. The CDR3 loop reads CASSLQQNTEAFF. CDR3 nucleotide sequence: TGTGCCAGCAGTCTCCAACAGAACACTGAAGCTTTCTTT.

This clonotype was recorded a few times. This chain connects TRBV7-8 to TRBJ2-1; 15 bases align to TRBD2. J gave up 4 bases and V 1 base, and 8 bases lay outside the gene matches. The germline CDR1 and CDR2 sequences are SGHVS and FQNEAQ. The length of the CDR3 is 19 residues. CDR3: CASSLGLGLAGGTYNEQFF. The CDR3 DNA reads as TGTGCCAGCAGCTTAGGTTTGGGACTAGCGGGGGGAACTTACAATGAGCAGTTCTTC.

The CDR3 bases are TGCGCCAGCAGTGAGTTCCAGGCTAGCGGGGCGAACACCGGGGAGCTGTTTTTT. The encoded protein is CASSEFQASGANTGELFF. The V gene is TRBV10-2, the J gene TRBJ2-2, with TRBD2 matching 9 bases. V shed 1 base, J shed 0 bases, and the junction held 6 bases outside the gene matches. The CDR3 runs to 18 residues. CDR1 and CDR2 (germline): WSHSY, SAAADI.

The chain has TRBV2 and TRBJ2-3; 10 bases match TRBD2. With V trimmed by 4 bases and J by 2 bases, 6 bases remained unmatched. This CDR3 is built from 16 residues. Germline CDR1 is SNHLY and CDR2 is FYNNEI. The CDR3 protein is CASSVTSGVITDTQYF. CDR3 in DNA: TGTGCCAGCAGTGTAACTAGCGGGGTCATCACAGATACGCAGTATTTT.